This T cell receptor beta chain was found in a study of shared clonotypes between healthy human individuals. As for the study in general: Per-donor plates numbered three CD4 naive, three CD4 memory, two CD8 naive and one CD8 memory. Findings of the study overall: It was the non-shared clonotypes that had lower generation probabilities than clonotypes shared by all four donors. As a rule, naive subsets had a larger estimated richness than memory subsets.

About this clone: The antigen remains undetermined.

Assay used: immunoSEQ multiplex PCR; TCRdb lists only in-frame clones, some missing. The sample includes 550,000 to 600,000 clones, roughly 98% of them seen just once. Germline V gene sequence: CDR1 SQVTM, CDR2 ANQGSEA. With 7 bases clipped from V and 1 base from J, the junction kept 4 bases outside the gene matches. This CDR3 has 14 amino acids. Naive CD8 cells were CD45RO-negative, positively selected for CCR7, excluding terminally differentiated effector memory CD45RA+ cells. Adults of Caucasian background living in Nashville, Tennessee made up all donors. The chain has TRBV29-1 and TRBJ2-5; 12 bases map to TRBD2. Sequencing input: naive CD8+ T cells sorted from blood. The source is a man aged 30-40 years in good health. The CDR3 region has the DNA TGCAGCGGGCGACTAGCGGGAGCCCAAGAGACCCAGTACTTC. It translates to CSGRLAGAQETQYF.